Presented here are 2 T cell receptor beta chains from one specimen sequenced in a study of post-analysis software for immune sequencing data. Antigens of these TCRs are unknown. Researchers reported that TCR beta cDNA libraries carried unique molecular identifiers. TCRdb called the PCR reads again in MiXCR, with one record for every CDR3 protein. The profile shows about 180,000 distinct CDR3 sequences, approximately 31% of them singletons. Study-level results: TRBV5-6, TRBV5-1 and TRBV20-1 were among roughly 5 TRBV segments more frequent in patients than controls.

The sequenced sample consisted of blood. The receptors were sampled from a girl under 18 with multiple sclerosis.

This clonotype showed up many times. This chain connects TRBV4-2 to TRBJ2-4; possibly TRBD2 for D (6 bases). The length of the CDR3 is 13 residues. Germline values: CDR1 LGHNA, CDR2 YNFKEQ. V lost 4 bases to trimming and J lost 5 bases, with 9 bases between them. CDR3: CASSPPGENIQYF. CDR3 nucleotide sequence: TGTGCCAGCAGCCCCCCGGGAGAAAACATTCAGTACTTC.

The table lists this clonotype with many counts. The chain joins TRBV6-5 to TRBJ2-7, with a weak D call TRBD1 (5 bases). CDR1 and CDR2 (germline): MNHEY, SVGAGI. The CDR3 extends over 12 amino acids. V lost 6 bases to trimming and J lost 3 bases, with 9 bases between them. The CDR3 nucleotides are TGTGCCAGCAGGACAGCCCTCTACGAGCAGTACTTC. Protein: CASRTALYEQYF.